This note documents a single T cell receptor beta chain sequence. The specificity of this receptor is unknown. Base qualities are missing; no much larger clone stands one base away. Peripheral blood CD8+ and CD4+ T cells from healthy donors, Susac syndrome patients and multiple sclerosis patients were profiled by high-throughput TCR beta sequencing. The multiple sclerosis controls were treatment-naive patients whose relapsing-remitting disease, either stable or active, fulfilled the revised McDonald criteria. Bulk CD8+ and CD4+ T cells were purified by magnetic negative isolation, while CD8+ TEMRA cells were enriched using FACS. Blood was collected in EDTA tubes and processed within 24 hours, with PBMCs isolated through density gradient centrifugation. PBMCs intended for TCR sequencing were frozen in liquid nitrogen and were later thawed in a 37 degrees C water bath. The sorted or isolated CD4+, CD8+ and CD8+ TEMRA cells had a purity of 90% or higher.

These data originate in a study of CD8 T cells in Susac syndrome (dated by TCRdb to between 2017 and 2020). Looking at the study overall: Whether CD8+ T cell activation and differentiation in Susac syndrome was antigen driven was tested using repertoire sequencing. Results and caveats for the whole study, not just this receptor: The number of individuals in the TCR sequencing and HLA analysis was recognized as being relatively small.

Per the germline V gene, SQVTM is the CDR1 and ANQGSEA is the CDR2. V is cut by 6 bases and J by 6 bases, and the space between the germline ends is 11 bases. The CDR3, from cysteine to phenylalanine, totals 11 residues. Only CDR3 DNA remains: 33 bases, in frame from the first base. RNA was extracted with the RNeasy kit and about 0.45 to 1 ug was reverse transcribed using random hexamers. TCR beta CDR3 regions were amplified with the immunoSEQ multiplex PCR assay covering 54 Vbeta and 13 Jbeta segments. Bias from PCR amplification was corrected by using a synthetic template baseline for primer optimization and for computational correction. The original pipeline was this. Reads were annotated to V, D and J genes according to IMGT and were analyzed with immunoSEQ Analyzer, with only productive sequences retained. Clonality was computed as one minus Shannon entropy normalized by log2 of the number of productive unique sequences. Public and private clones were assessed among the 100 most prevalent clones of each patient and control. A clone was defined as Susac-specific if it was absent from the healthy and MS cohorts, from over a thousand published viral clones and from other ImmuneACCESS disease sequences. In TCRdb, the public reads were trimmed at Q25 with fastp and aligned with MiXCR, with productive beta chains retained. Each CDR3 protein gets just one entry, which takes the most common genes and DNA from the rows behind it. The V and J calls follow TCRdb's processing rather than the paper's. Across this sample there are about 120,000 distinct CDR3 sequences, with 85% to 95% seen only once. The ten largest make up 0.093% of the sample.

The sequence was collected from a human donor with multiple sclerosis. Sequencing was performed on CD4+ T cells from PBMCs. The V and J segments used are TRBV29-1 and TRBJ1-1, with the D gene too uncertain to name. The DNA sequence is TGCAGCGTGGACTACGGCGCTGAAGCTTTCTTT. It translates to CSVDYGAEAFF.